These 10 T cell receptor beta chains originate from one sample sequenced in a study of T cells expressing NK-cell markers. TCRdb reanalyzed the 5' RACE reads and collapses them to one entry per CDR3 protein, without DNA. The sample totals hundreds of thousands of distinct CDR3 sequences. The specimen was blood T cells: a sorted CD56 or NKG2C T cell subset, CD4+ or CD8+ T cells, or bulk PBMC T cells (not recorded which). Receptors were obtained from a woman aged 18 to 75 in good health.

V is TRBV12-3 or TRBV12-4 and J is TRBJ1-2; TCRdb's D gene call, TRBD1, goes unchecked for lack of DNA. This CDR3 has 15 residues. The CDR3 protein is CASRAGTPRNYGYTF.

CDR3 loop: CSVTVSGTSLNEQFF. The rearrangement links TRBV29-1 to TRBJ2-1; the D gene TCRdb calls, TRBD1, cannot be checked with no DNA. Looked up from germline, CDR1 is SQVTM and CDR2 is ANQGSEA. The CDR3 sequence is 15 residues long.

CDR3 protein: CASSLGSLTGEQYF. The V call is TRBV7-2, the J call TRBJ2-7. In germline, CDR1 is SGHTA, CDR2 FQGNSA. This CDR3 is 14 amino acids long.

V usage is TRBV15 and J usage is TRBJ2-6. Germline values: CDR1 LNHNV, CDR2 YYDKDF (reference sequence). The CDR3 is 15 amino acids. This CDR3 is CATSRDRVGANVLTF.

This chain uses TRBV5-1 with TRBJ2-5. This CDR3 spans 14 amino acids. The germline CDR1 and CDR2 sequences are SGHRS and YFSETQ. This CDR3 is CASSLLVSQETQYF.

The rearrangement links TRBV12-3 or TRBV12-4 to TRBJ1-5; as DNA is missing, the TRBD1 call by TCRdb cannot be tested. The CDR3 is 11 residues long. The CDR3 here is CASSSRGPQHF.

The V gene is TRBV5-5, the J gene TRBJ1-4; the D call from TCRdb, TRBD1, cannot be confirmed without DNA. Per germline, CDR1 SGHKS and CDR2 YYEKEE (reference sequence). This CDR3 comprises 16 residues. CDR3 region: CASSAPGLTSNEKLFF.

The chain couples TRBV29-1 to TRBJ1-4. The length of the CDR3 is 12 residues. CDR1 is SQVTM, CDR2 ANQGSEA, per germline. The CDR3 reads CSAVDRGEKLFF.

This CDR3 reads CASSLGLSSGNTIYF. This chain joins TRBV12-3 or TRBV12-4 and TRBJ1-3. This CDR3 has 15 amino acids.

CDR3 residues: CASTRGQHNQPQHF. This rearrangement joins TRBV12-3 or TRBV12-4 to TRBJ1-5; TCRdb names TRBD1, which stays unverified in the absence of DNA. The CDR3 has 14 residues.